Listed below are T cell receptor beta chains from one sample, sequenced in a study of graft-versus-host responses after intestinal transplantation. These TCRs are of unknown antigen specificity. Clones were sequenced by immunoSEQ multiplex PCR, and TCRdb holds only the in-frame ones, with some missing. Here the sample spans around 49,000 clones, around 90% being singletons. The specimen comprised unstimulated CD4+ T cells sorted from spleen or lymph node cells, sampled before transplant. These receptors were obtained from a human donor who was the organ donor for an intestinal transplant. Each CDR3 is given with its conserved first and last residue. Fields, in order: V gene, J gene, CDR3 protein.

TRBV5-1	TRBJ2-3	CASSPGGGPTTDTQYF
TRBV6-1	TRBJ1-2	CASSFPGQGYGYTF
TRBV28	TRBJ2-5	CASRKGTSGSQETQYF
TRBV29-1	TRBJ2-5	CSAYRGETQYF
TRBV7-2	TRBJ2-7	CASSLAVALTYEQYF
TRBV27	TRBJ2-4	CASSTGFIQYF
TRBV5-1	TRBJ2-7	CASSLGDSPYEQYF
TRBV2	TRBJ2-3	CASRTDFLSTDTQYF
TRBV5-1	TRBJ2-1	CASSSGTGVLNEQFF
TRBV10-1	TRBJ2-4	CASSQKRDRDKNIQYF
TRBV11-2	TRBJ2-1	CASSLSRSGVNEQFF
TRBV28	TRBJ1-5	CASSPGTGVQPQHF
TRBV14	TRBJ2-3	CASSQNRPQDTQYF
TRBV6-6	TRBJ1-1	CASRTDSEAFF